These 15 T cell receptor beta chains originate from one sample sequenced in a study of blood T cell repertoires in COVID-19. Assay used: immunoSEQ multiplex PCR; TCRdb lists only in-frame clones, some missing. This table has about 240,000 clones, 75% to 90% appearing once. The sequenced sample consisted of PBMCs or T cells enriched from blood (not recorded which). Receptors were obtained from a man between 40 and 49 years old who had recovered from COVID-19.

V is TRBV11-2 and J is TRBJ1-2, with 7 bases lining up with TRBD1. Per germline, CDR1 SGHAT and CDR2 FQNNGV. The length of the CDR3 is 16 residues. The trim removed 5 bases at V and 3 bases at J, leaving 12 bases unmatched. This CDR3 is CASSKSRDSGHYGYTF. The CDR3 DNA reads TGTGCCAGCAGCAAGTCACGGGACAGTGGGCACTATGGCTACACCTTC.

The chain combines TRBV5-1 with TRBJ2-3, with D perhaps TRBD1 (6 bases). CDR3 size: 15 residues. V gave up 1 base and J gave up 1 base, with 10 bases separating them. Germline V gene lookup returns CDR1 SGHRS and CDR2 YFSETQ. The CDR3 DNA reads as TGCGCCAGCAGCTTGACAGGGAAGGGCACAGATACGCAGTATTTT. As protein: CASSLTGKGTDTQYF.

This clone was counted once. The chain uses TRBV5-6 and TRBJ2-2, with 12 bases that match TRBD2. The CDR3 is made up of 18 amino acids. The junction had 11 bases not matched to a gene; V was cut back by 4 bases and J by 4 bases. Germline V gene lookup returns CDR1 SGHDT and CDR2 YYEEEE. The DNA of the CDR3 is TGTGCCAGCAGCCCAACCCGACTAGCGGGAGTGGTCACCGGGGAGCTGTTTTTT. Protein: CASSPTRLAGVVTGELFF.

The V gene is TRBV28, the J gene TRBJ1-2; 9 bases agree with TRBD1. Germline assignment: CDR1 MDHEN and CDR2 SYDVKM. V lost 6 bases, J lost 1 base, and 6 bases stayed unmatched. The CDR3 has 15 residues. Written as DNA, the CDR3 is TGTGCCAGCAGCCCGGGACAGGGATTTAACTATGGCTACACCTTC. Encoded protein: CASSPGQGFNYGYTF.

This chain uses TRBV6-5 with TRBJ1-3; TRBD1 is a possible D gene (5 bases). This CDR3 has 15 amino acids. V lost 6 bases and J 4 bases, leaving 16 bases between the germline ends. The germline V gene has CDR1 MNHEY and CDR2 SVGAGI. In DNA form, the CDR3 reads TGTGCCAGCAGCTCCCGGGGGGAGGCAGGAAACACCATATATTTT. Translation gives CASSSRGEAGNTIYF.

This chain connects TRBV24-1 to TRBJ2-7; D remains unclear. This CDR3 region has 14 residues. CDR1 is KGHDR, CDR2 SFDVKD, per germline. Trimming took off 2 bases at V and 2 bases at J, with 9 bases between the two ends. CDR3 DNA sequence: TGTGCCACCAGTGATTACGGGTCCCCCTACGAGCAGTACTTC. Its translation: CATSDYGSPYEQYF.

As DNA, the CDR3 is TGCGCCAGCAGTCTCGCTTCAGGGGGCGGGAGAGGCGTAGATACGCAGTATTTT. This translates into CASSLASGGGRGVDTQYF. V is TRBV10-2 and J is TRBJ2-3; TRBD1 is a possible D gene (8 bases). The CDR3 has 18 amino acids. Deletions cut 5 bases from V and 5 bases from J, with 26 bases between. Germline loops: CDR1 WSHSY, CDR2 SAAADI.

The rearrangement links TRBV6-1 to TRBJ2-5; 7 bases are a match to TRBD2. With V trimmed by 3 bases and J by 9 bases, 7 bases remained unmatched. Germline values: CDR1 MNHNS, CDR2 SASEGT. This CDR3 region has 13 residues. The CDR3 sequence is CASSDTLGGAQYF. The CDR3 DNA reads as TGTGCCAGCAGTGATACCTTGGGGGGGGCCCAGTACTTC.

The J gene is TRBJ2-5, the V gene TRBV30; 9 nucleotides match TRBD1. The V segment lost 4 bases and the J segment 2 bases; nucleotides outside the gene matches: 2. Germline V lookup: CDR1 GTSNPN, CDR2 SVGIG (reference sequence). This CDR3 is built from 13 residues. The CDR3 nucleotides read TGTGCCTGGACGGGACAGGGACAAGAGACCCAGTACTTC. This translates into CAWTGQGQETQYF.

CDR3 protein: CASGKSSGLTDTQYF. In nucleotides, the CDR3 is TGTGCCAGCGGTAAATCTAGCGGTCTCACAGATACGCAGTATTTT. The rearrangement uses TRBV2 and TRBJ2-3, with 7 positions matching TRBD2. CDR3 length: 15 residues. Trimming cost V 8 bases and J 2 bases; bases outside gene matches: 10. The V gene's germline CDR1 is SNHLY and CDR2 FYNNEI.

V is TRBV14 and J is TRBJ2-6, with TRBD1 as a possible D gene (6 bases). The germline V gene encodes CDR1 SGHDN and CDR2 FVKESK. The CDR3 is 16 amino acids. V was shortened by 6 bases and J by 4 bases, with 16 bases between the two germline ends. CDR3 loop: CASSPRSGAGANVLTF. Here the CDR3 DNA reads TGTGCCAGCAGTCCAAGATCAGGGGCCGGGGCCAACGTCCTGACTTTC.

This chain connects TRBV3-1 (or the pseudogene TRBV3-2) to TRBJ1-2; TRBD1 might be the D (6 bases). The CDR3 is made up of 14 amino acids. Germline CDR1 is LGHDT and CDR2 is YNNKEL (reference sequence). Trimming pared 1 base from V and 4 bases from J, leaving 10 bases between. The DNA for the CDR3 is TGTGCCAGCAGCCAAGTAGGCAGGGGCTATGGCTACACCTTC. Encoded protein: CASSQVGRGYGYTF.

The rearrangement joins TRBV28 to TRBJ1-3; 8 bases are a match to TRBD1. The CDR3 consists of 15 residues. Germline CDR1 MDHEN, CDR2 SYDVKM. The junction had 5 bases not matched to a gene; V was cut back by 7 bases and J by 0 bases. DNA of the CDR3: TGTGCCAGCACTTCCGGGACAGGCTCTGGAAACACCATATATTTT. It yields the protein CASTSGTGSGNTIYF.

This chain links TRBV4-3 with TRBJ2-7; D may be TRBD1 (5 bases). CDR1 is LGHNA, CDR2 YSLEER, per germline. The CDR3 length is 14 residues. V dropped 0 bases and J dropped 5 bases, with 11 bases sitting between them. The CDR3 region is CASSQDGASDEQYF. The CDR3 DNA sequence: TGCGCCAGCAGCCAAGATGGGGCATCCGACGAGCAGTACTTC.

CDR3 DNA: TGTGCCATCAGTGATTTGGGACTGTACCAAGAGACCCAGTACTTC. This sequence encodes CAISDLGLYQETQYF. V usage is TRBV10-3 and J usage is TRBJ2-5, with D perhaps TRBD2 (6 bases). This CDR3 region has 15 residues. V was cut by 3 bases and J by 0 bases, with 11 bases left in between. Germline CDR1 is ENHRY and CDR2 is SYGVKD.